What follows describes a single T cell receptor (beta chain). These data are taken from a study of blood T cell repertoires in COVID-19. Profiled with immunoSEQ multiplex PCR; TCRdb holds only in-frame clones, not every one. The sample gives about 300,000 clones, around nine tenths of which show up once; 1% to 1.5% is in the top ten. Germline V CDR1 and CDR2: SGHNT, YENEEA. The CDR3 has 13 amino acids. Between the trimmed V and J ends, which lost 1 base and 4 bases, there was a span of 7 bases. The sequenced sample was peripheral blood. The chain combines TRBV11-3 with TRBJ2-5; D might be TRBD1 (6 bases). The source of this sequence is an older man with acute or convalescent COVID-19. CDR3 loop: CASSLVGGETQYF. As DNA, the CDR3 is TGTGCCAGCAGCTTAGTAGGGGGAGAGACCCAGTACTTC.